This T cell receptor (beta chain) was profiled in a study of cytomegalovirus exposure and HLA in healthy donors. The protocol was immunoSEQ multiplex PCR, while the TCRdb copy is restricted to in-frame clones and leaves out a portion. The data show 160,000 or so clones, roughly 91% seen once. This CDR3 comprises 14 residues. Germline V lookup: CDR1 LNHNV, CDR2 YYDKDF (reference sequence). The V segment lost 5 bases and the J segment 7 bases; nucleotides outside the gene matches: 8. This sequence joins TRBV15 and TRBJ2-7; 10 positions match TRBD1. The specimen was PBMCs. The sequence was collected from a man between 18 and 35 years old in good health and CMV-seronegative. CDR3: CATSETGGGWEQYF. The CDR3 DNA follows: TGTGCCACCAGCGAGACAGGGGGCGGCTGGGAGCAGTACTTC.